The 13 T cell receptor beta chains presented below share a single source sample, sequenced in a study of naive and memory T cell subsets. An oligonucleotide containing a UMI was ligated to the 3' end of TCR cDNA. Four PCR rounds used nested alpha and beta constant region primers plus the SP2 primer. TCRdb re-called the 5' RACE reads through MiXCR, storing one row per CDR3 protein. Among roughly 60,000 distinct CDR3 sequences, about 7% were seen once, and the ten largest hold 9% to 10%. Every receptor here comes from a male donor in good health.

This clonotype was seen a few times. CDR3 loop: CASRVQGASGYTF. DNA for the CDR3: TGTGCCAGCAGAGTACAGGGGGCGAGTGGCTACACCTTC. The chain couples TRBV6-1 to TRBJ1-2; TRBD1 matches 9 bases. Germline loops: CDR1 MNHNS, CDR2 SASEGT. V was pared by 6 bases and J by 7 bases, with 6 bases of the junction left unmatched. The CDR3 extends over 13 amino acids.

The table lists this clonotype with a few counts. The rearrangement links TRBV2 to TRBJ2-3; D unresolved. CDR1 is SNHLY, CDR2 FYNNEI, per germline. V lost 0 bases, J lost 2 bases, and 9 bases lay in between. The CDR3 runs 15 residues. The CDR3 DNA is TGTGCCAGCAGTGAAGCGCTTCAGTCCACAGATACGCAGTATTTT. It encodes CASSEALQSTDTQYF.

Concerning this clonotype: Given a much more abundant clone one base away, this may be a read error. The chain carries TRBV2 and TRBJ1-2; D is possibly TRBD1 (5 bases). The CDR3 runs 16 residues. Looked up from germline, CDR1 is SNHLY and CDR2 is FYNNEI. The CDR3 DNA sequence: TGTGGCAGCAGTGAAGTAAGGGGCGCGGGCCGATATGGCTACACCTTC. Protein product: CGSSEVRGAGRYGYTF.

This clonotype was observed at least ten times. The chain recombines TRBV4-1 with TRBJ1-6; a possible D gene is TRBD1 (5 bases). From germline, CDR1 is MGHRA and CDR2 YSYEKL. V dropped 1 base and J dropped 11 bases, with 15 bases sitting between them. The CDR3 contains 15 residues. The CDR3 nucleotides are TGCGCCAGCAGCCAAGGGACTCACTCGGGACCACCCCTCCACTTT. Translated, it gives CASSQGTHSGPPLHF.

Ten or more counts support this clonotype. V gene TRBV29-1 combines with J gene TRBJ1-4, with D maybe TRBD1 (5 bases). V lost 4 bases and J 7 bases, leaving 7 bases between the germline ends. Germline V gene sequence: CDR1 SQVTM, CDR2 ANQGSEA. The CDR3 runs 11 residues. CDR3: CSVGQPEKLFF. CDR3 DNA: TGCAGCGTTGGACAGCCTGAAAAACTGTTTTTT.

The J gene is TRBJ2-1, the V gene TRBV19, with D tentatively TRBD2 (5 bases). Per germline, CDR1 LNHDA and CDR2 SQIVND (reference sequence). V dropped 3 bases and J dropped 1 base, with 19 bases sitting between them. The CDR3 is 18 residues long. The CDR3 DNA sequence: TGTGCCAGTAGTATCCCTCGGGCTAGCATATTATCCTACAATGAGCAGTTCTTC. Its translation: CASSIPRASILSYNEQFF. The variable domain in full, completed from reference TRBV19 and TRBJ2-1, reads DGGITQSPKYLFRKEGQNVTLSCEQNLNHDAMYWYRQDPGQGLRLIYYSQIVNDFQKGDIAEGYSVSREKKESFPLTVTSAQKNPTAFYLCASSIPRASILSYNEQFFGPGTRLTVL.

This clonotype was counted many times. The V call is TRBV5-1, the J call TRBJ2-1, with D perhaps TRBD1 (5 bases). V lost 0 bases and J lost 3, with 10 bases in between. CDR3 length equals 15 residues. The germline V gene encodes CDR1 SGHRS and CDR2 YFSETQ. DNA of the CDR3: TGCGCCAGCAGCTTGGAGGGGTTCCTCTACAATGAGCAGTTCTTC. Encoded protein: CASSLEGFLYNEQFF.

This clonotype was detected ten times or more. The chain combines TRBV19 with TRBJ1-2; D is perhaps TRBD1 (5 bases). V lost 5 bases and J 2 bases, leaving 18 bases between the germline ends. The CDR3 consists of 16 residues. CDR1 LNHDA and CDR2 SQIVND come from the germline V gene (reference sequence). This CDR3 reads CASSPTGGRINYGYTF. The CDR3 DNA sequence: TGTGCCAGTAGTCCGACCGGGGGACGGATAAACTATGGCTACACCTTC.

This clonotype has a handful of counts. This chain links TRBV5-4 with TRBJ1-1; 10 nucleotides align to TRBD1. Germline V gene sequence: CDR1 SGHNT, CDR2 YYREEE (reference sequence). Trimming took 4 bases from V and 7 from J; bases not matched to a gene: 10. The CDR3 runs to 15 residues. The CDR3 here is CASSVDRGRSSEAFF. CDR3 bases: TGTGCCAGCAGCGTAGACAGGGGGCGGAGCAGTGAAGCTTTCTTT.

This clonotype was seen at least ten times. This chain connects TRBV7-9 to TRBJ2-7; TRBD1 might be the D (5 bases). V shed 4 bases and J shed 2 bases, with 15 bases lying between them. CDR1 and CDR2 (germline): SEHNR, FQNEAQ (reference sequence). The CDR3 length is 15 residues. CDR3 coding DNA: TGTGCCAGCAGCTCTCTCCAGGGCAGGGCCTACGAGCAGTACTTC. Protein: CASSSLQGRAYEQYF.

The sample holds a few counts of this clonotype. V usage is TRBV6-6 and J usage is TRBJ2-2; D could derive from TRBD1 or TRBD2 (5 bases each). Trimming removed 2 bases from V and 1 base from J, with 20 bases in between. The germline gives CDR1 MNHNY, CDR2 SVGAGI (reference sequence). There are 19 residues in the CDR3. The CDR3 bases are TGTGCCAGCAGTTACCTGCTAGGGACCCGCGGTAGGAACACCGGGGAGCTGTTTTTT. Residues: CASSYLLGTRGRNTGELFF.

This clonotype showed up many times. The V and J genes are TRBV29-1 and TRBJ2-7; the match to TRBD1 covers 8 bases. CDR3 length equals 12 residues. The V gene's germline CDR1 is SQVTM and CDR2 ANQGSEA. The ends lost 7 bases at V and 5 bases at J; junction bases unmatched: 7. The CDR3 nucleotides read TGCAGCGGATCCAACAGGGGGGACGAGCAGTACTTC. Protein: CSGSNRGDEQYF.

Of note for this clonotype: Since a much larger clone is just one base distant, this may be a read error. This chain links TRBV20-1 with TRBJ2-1, with 10 bases lining up with TRBD2. This CDR3 has 15 residues. The germline CDR1 and CDR2 sequences are DFQATT and SNEGSKA (reference sequence). The CDR3, as DNA: TGCATTGCTAGAGCTGCTAGCGGGAGCTACAATGAGCAGTTCTTC. Translated, it gives CIARAASGSYNEQFF.